This T cell receptor beta chain appears in the sequencing data of a study of regulatory T cells in long-lasting Graves disease. Sequencing libraries for TCR beta were prepared with iRepertoire HTBI primers and Arm-PCR of CDR3 regions. MiXCR, run by TCRdb on the multiplex PCR reads, gives a single entry per CDR3 protein. Found here are some 500,000 distinct CDR3 sequences, about 14% of them singletons; the top ten hold roughly 10%. This CDR3 spans 13 amino acids. Trimming took 1 base from V and 12 from J, leaving 13 bases between them. Germline V lookup: CDR1 SEHNR, CDR2 FQNEAQ (reference sequence). Noted time point: newly diagnosed GD, antithyroid drugs for less than 3 months. With RNA extracted from PBMCs as input, the TCR library was made. These data also formed part of another study, on T cells in Graves' hyperthyroidism and ophthalmopathy.

The clonotype was recovered from a man aged 25 to 40 with Graves disease. The sample in question was peripheral blood mononuclear cells (PBMCs), obtained at new diagnosis, from a patient treated with antithyroid drugs. The chain uses TRBV7-9 and TRBJ2-1; maybe TRBD2 (6 bases). The CDR3 loop reads CASSLVTSWGQFF. The CDR3, as DNA: TGTGCCAGCAGCTTAGTGACTAGTTGGGGGCAGTTCTTC.